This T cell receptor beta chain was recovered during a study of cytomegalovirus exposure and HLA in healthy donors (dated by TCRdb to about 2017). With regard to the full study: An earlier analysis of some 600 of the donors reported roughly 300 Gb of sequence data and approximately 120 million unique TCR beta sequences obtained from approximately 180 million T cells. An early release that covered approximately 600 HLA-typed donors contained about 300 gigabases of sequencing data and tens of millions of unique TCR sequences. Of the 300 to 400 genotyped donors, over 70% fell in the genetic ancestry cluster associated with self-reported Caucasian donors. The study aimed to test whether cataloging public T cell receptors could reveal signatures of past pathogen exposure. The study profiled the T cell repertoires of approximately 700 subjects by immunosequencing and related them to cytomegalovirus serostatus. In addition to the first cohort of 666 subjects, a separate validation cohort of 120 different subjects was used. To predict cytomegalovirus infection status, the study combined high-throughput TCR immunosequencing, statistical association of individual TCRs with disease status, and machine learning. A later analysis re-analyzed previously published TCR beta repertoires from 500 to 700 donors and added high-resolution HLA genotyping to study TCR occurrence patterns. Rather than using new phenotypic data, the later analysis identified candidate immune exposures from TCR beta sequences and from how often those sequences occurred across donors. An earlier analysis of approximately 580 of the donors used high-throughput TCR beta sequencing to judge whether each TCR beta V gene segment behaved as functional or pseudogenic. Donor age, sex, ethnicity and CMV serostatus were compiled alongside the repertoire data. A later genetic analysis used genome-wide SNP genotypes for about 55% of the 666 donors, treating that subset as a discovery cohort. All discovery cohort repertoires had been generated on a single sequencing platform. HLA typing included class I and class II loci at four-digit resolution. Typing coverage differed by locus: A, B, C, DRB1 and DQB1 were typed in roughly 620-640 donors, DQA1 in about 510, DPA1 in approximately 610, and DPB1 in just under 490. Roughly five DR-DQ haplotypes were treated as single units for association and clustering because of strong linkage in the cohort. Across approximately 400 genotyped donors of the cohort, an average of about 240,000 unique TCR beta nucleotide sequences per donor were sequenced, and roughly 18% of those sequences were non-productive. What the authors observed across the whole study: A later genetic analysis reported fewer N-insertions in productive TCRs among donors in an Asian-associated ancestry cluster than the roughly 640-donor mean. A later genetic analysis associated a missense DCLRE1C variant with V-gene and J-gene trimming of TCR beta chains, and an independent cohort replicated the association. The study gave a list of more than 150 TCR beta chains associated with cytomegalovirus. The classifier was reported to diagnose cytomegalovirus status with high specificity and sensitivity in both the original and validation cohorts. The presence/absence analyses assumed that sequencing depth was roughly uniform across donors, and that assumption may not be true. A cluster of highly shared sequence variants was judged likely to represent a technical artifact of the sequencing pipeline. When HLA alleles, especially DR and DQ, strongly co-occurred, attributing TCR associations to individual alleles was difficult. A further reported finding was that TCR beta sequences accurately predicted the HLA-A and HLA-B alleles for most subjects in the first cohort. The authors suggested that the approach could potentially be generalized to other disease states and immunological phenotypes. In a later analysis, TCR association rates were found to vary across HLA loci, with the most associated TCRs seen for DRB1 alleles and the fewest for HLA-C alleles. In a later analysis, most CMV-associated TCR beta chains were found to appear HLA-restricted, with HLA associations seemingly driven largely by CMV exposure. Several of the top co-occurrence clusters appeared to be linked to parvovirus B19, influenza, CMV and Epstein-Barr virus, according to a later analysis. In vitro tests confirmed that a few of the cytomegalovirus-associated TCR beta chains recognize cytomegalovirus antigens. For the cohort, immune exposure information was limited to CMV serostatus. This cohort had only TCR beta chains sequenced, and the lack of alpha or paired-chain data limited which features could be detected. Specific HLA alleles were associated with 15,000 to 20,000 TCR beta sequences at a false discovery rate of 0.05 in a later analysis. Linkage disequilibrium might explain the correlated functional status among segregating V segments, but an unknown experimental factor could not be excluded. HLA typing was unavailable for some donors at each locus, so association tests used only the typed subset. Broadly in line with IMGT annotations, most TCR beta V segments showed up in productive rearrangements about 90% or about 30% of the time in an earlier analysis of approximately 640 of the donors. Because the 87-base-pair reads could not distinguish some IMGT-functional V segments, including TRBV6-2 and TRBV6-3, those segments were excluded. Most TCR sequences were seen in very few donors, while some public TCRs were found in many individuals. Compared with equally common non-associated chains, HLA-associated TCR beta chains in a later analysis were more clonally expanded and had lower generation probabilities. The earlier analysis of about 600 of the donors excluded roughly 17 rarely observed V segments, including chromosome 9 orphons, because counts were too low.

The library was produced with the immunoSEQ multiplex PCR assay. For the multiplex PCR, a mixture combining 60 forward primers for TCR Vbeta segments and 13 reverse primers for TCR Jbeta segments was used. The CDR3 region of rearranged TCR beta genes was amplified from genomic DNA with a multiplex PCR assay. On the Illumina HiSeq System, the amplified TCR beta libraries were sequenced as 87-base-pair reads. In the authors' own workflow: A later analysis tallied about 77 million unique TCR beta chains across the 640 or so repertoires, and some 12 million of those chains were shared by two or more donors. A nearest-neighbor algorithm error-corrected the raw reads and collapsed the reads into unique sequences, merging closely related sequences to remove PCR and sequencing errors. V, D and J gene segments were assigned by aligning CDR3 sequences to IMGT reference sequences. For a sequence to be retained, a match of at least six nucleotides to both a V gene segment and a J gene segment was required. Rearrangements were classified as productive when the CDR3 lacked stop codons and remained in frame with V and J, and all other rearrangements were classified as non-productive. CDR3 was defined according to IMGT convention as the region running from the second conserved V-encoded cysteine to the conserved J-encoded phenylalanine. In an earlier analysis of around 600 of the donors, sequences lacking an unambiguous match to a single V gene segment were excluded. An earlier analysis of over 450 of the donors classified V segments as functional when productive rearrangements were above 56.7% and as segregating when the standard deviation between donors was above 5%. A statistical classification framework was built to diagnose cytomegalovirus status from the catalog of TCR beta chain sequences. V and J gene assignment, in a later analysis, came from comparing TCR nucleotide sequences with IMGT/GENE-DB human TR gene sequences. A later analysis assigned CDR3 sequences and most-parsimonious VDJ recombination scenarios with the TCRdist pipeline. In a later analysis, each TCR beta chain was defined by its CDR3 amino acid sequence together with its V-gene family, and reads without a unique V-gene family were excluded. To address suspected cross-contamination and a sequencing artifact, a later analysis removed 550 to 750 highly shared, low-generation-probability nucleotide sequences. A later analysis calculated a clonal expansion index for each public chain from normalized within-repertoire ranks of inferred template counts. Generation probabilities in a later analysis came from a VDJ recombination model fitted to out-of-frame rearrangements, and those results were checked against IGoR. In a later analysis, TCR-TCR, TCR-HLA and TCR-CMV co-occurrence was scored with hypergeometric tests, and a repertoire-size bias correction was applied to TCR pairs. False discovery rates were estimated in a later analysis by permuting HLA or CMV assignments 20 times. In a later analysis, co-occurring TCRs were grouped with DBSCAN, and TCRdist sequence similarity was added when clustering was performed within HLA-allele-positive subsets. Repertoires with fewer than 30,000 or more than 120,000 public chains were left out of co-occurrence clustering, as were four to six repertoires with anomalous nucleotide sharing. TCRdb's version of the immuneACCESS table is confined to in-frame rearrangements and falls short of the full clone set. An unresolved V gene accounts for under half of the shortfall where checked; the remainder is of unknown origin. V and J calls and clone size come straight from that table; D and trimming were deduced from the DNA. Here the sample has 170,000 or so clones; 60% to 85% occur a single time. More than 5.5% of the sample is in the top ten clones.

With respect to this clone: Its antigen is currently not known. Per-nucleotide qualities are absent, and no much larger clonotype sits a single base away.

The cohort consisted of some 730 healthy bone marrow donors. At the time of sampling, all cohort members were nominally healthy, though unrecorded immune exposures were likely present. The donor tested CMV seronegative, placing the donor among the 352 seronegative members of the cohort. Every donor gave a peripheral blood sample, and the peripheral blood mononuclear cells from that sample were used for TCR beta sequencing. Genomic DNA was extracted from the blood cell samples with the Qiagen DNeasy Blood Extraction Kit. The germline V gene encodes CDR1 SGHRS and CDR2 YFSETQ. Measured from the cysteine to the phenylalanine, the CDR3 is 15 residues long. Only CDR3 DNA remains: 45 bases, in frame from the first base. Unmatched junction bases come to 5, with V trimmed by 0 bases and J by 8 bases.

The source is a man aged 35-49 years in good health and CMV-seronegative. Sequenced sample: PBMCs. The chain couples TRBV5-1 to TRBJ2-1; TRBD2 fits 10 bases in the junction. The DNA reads TGCGCCAGCAGCTTGGCAGCGGGAGGGATAGATGAGCAGTTCTTC. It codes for CASSLAAGGIDEQFF.